This T cell receptor (beta chain) is drawn from a study of cytomegalovirus exposure and HLA in healthy donors. Study conclusions and caveats: Most TCR beta V segments were productive about 90% or about 30% of the time in an earlier analysis. Cytomegalovirus association was assigned to about 150 TCR beta chains. In a later analysis, HLA-associated beta chains showed higher expansion and lower generation probabilities than comparable chains. Highest at DRB1 and lowest at HLA-C, TCR association rates differed among HLA loci in a later analysis.

Vbeta (60) and Jbeta (13) primers were used in the PCR. Only in-frame clones appear in the TCRdb table, and some are missing; sequencing was by immunoSEQ multiplex PCR. Of about 160,000 clones listed, 75% to 90% are singletons. This clone was counted a single time. Its antigen remains unidentified. Germline V gives CDR1 MNHEY, CDR2 SMNVEV (reference sequence). CDR3 length equals 14 residues. Trimming at V came to 7 bases and at J to 2 bases, leaving 6 bases not matched to a gene. This receptor was taken from a man under 40 in good health and CMV-seronegative. The specimen was PBMCs. The J gene is TRBJ2-3, the V gene TRBV27, with 7 positions matching TRBD1. CDR3 sequence reads: CASTETGHTDTQYF. For the CDR3, the DNA is TGTGCCAGCACCGAGACAGGGCACACAGATACGCAGTATTTT.